These 5 T cell receptor beta chains were all obtained from the same sample, sequenced in a study of blood T cell repertoires in COVID-19. The data were produced by immunoSEQ multiplex PCR, yet TCRdb's version contains in-frame clones alone and is incomplete. The sample consists of a few hundred thousand clones, just over 85% of them appearing once. Sequencing input: PBMCs or T cells enriched from blood (not recorded which). All receptors come from a man aged 25 to 45 who had recovered from COVID-19.

The chain couples TRBV28 to TRBJ2-2, with 7 nucleotides matching TRBD2. Losses at the gene ends were 2 bases for V and 3 bases for J; bases not matched to a gene: 0. The germline V gene encodes CDR1 MDHEN and CDR2 SYDVKM. CDR3 length: 14 residues. CDR3 in DNA: TGTGCCAGCAGTTTAGCGGGGGACACCGGGGAGCTGTTTTTT. Its translation: CASSLAGDTGELFF.

V is TRBV28 and J is TRBJ2-1, with 10 bases identical to TRBD2. V was pared by 10 bases and J by 6 bases, with 9 bases of the junction left unmatched. Germline assignment: CDR1 MDHEN and CDR2 SYDVKM. The CDR3 contains 14 residues. The CDR3 here is CATHGAGGPNEQFF. CDR3 nucleotide sequence: TGTGCCACCCACGGAGCGGGGGGGCCCAATGAGCAGTTCTTC.

V and J are TRBV28 and TRBJ1-3; TRBD1 aligns across 9 bases. This CDR3 has 15 residues. The J segment lost 1 base and the V segment lost 8 bases, leaving 6 bases of the junction unmatched. Germline V gene data show CDR1 as MDHEN and CDR2 as SYDVKM. The CDR3 region has the DNA TGTGCCAGCCTTCCCGGGACAGGGTCTGGAAACACCATATATTTT. It translates to CASLPGTGSGNTIYF.

The genes are TRBV7-6 and TRBJ1-1; D is possibly TRBD1 (5 bases). The V and J ends lost 5 bases and 1 base respectively, with 14 bases between them. This CDR3 contains 15 residues. Germline CDR1 SGHVS, CDR2 FNYEAQ. The CDR3 nucleotides read TGTGCCAGCAGCCCCAATGCGGGGGGGAACACTGAAGCTTTCTTT. Protein: CASSPNAGGNTEAFF.

The V and J genes are TRBV5-1 and TRBJ2-5; tentative D call: TRBD2 (5 bases). Germline CDR1 is SGHRS and CDR2 is YFSETQ. The CDR3 is made up of 14 amino acids. V shed 4 bases and J shed 4 bases, with 14 bases lying between them. The CDR3 DNA is TGCGCCAGCAGCCCCGGGGTTTCAGGAGAGACCCAGTACTTC. Amino acid sequence: CASSPGVSGETQYF.